The 5 T cell receptor beta chains below were found in one sample sequenced in a study of control samples from healthy donors and cancer patients. The protocol was immunoSEQ multiplex PCR, while the TCRdb copy is restricted to in-frame clones and leaves out a portion. This table holds fewer than 200,000 clones, 90% to 95% found once. The sequenced sample consisted of blood. The source is a young man in good health.

In its sample, this clone was seen once. The chain carries TRBV9 and TRBJ2-7; TRBD1 agrees at 9 bases. Per the germline V gene, CDR1 is SGDLS and CDR2 is YYNGEE. The CDR3 contains 14 residues. V was pared by 0 bases and J by 5 bases, with 3 bases of the junction left unmatched. CDR3 amino acids: CASSVVDRGNEQYF. DNA for the CDR3: TGTGCCAGCAGCGTAGTGGACAGGGGCAACGAGCAGTACTTC.

This clone was recorded only once. The V and J genes are TRBV7-2 and TRBJ1-1, with D perhaps TRBD1 (5 bases). The CDR3 is 15 amino acids. CDR1 is SGHTA and CDR2 is FQGNSA in the germline V gene. Between the trimmed V and J ends, which lost 4 bases and 5 bases, there was a span of 17 bases. The CDR3 DNA sequence: TGTGCCAGCAGCTGGGAGGGGCGGGGAGCGACTGAAGCTTTCTTT. Translated: CASSWEGRGATEAFF. The variable domain in full, with the rest retrieved from reference TRBV7-2 and TRBJ1-1, is GAGVSQSPSNKVTEKGKDVELRCDPISGHTALYWYRQSLGQGLEFLIYFQGNSAPDKSGLPSDRFSAERTGGSVSTLTIQRTQQEDSAVYLCASSWEGRGATEAFFGQGTRLTVV.

The V call is TRBV2, the J call TRBJ2-7; D is perhaps TRBD2 (6 bases). Germline V gives CDR1 SNHLY, CDR2 FYNNEI. The ends were cut back, 4 bases at V and 4 bases at J, with 8 bases in the middle. The CDR3 is 12 amino acids. The CDR3 spells CASSAGGYEQYF. The CDR3 DNA reads TGTGCCAGCAGTGCTGGAGGGTACGAGCAGTACTTC.

The gene calls are TRBV2 and TRBJ2-3; D gene ambiguous. Deletions cut 1 base from V and 1 base from J, with 6 bases between. Per germline, CDR1 SNHLY and CDR2 FYNNEI. The CDR3 has 14 residues. The CDR3 region has the DNA TGTGCCAGCAGTGAAGGGCAGGGCACAGATACGCAGTATTTT. Protein product: CASSEGQGTDTQYF.

This clone was detected a few times. The rearrangement links TRBV2 to TRBJ2-7; D is perhaps TRBD1 or TRBD2 (5 bases each). V gave up 2 bases and J gave up 3 bases, with 11 bases separating them. Germline V lookup: CDR1 SNHLY, CDR2 FYNNEI. The CDR3 length is 14 residues. The CDR3 protein is CASSERGTVYEQYF. The CDR3 DNA reads as TGTGCCAGCAGTGAAAGAGGGACGGTCTACGAGCAGTACTTC. The complete variable domain, with remaining parts taken from reference TRBV2 and TRBJ2-7, reads EPEVTQTPSHQVTQMGQEVILRCVPISNHLYFYWYRQILGQKVEFLVSFYNNEISEKSEIFDDQFSVERPDGSNFTLKIRSTKLEDSAMYFCASSERGTVYEQYFGPGTRLTVT.